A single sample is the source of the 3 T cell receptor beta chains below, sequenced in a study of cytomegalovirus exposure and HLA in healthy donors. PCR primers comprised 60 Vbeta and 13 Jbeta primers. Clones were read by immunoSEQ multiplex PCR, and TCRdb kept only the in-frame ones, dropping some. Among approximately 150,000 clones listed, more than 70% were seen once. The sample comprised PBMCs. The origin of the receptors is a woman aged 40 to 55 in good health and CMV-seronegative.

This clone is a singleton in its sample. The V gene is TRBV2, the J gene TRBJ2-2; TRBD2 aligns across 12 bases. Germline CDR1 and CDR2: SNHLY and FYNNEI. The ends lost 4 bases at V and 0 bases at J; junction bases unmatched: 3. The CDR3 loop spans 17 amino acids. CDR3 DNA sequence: TGTGCCAGCAGTGTTGGACTAGCGGGGACGAACACCGGGGAGCTGTTTTTT. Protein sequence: CASSVGLAGTNTGELFF.

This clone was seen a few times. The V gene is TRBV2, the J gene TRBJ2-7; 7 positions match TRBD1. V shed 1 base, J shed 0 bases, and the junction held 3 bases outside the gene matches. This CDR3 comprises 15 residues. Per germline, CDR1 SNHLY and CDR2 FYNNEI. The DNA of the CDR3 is TGTGCCAGCAGTGAAGAGGCAGGGGGCTCCTACGAGCAGTACTTC. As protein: CASSEEAGGSYEQYF.

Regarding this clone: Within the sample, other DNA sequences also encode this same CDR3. DNA of the CDR3: TGCGCCAGCAGCCTAGGACAGGGGGCGTACGAGCAGTACTTC. Translating gives CASSLGQGAYEQYF. This chain connects TRBV5-1 to TRBJ2-7; 11 positions agree with TRBD1. This CDR3 has 14 residues. CDR1 and CDR2 from the germline V gene are SGHRS and YFSETQ. The V and J ends lost 4 bases and 4 bases, in that order; junction bases with no gene match: 4.